One T cell receptor beta chain is described in this entry. Under the authors' procedure: Estimation of nucleated cell counts was performed using reference gene primer amplification. The method was immunoSEQ multiplex PCR; TCRdb's version includes in-frame clones alone and lacks a portion of them. V, J and clone size are taken as reported in that table, and D and trimming were inferred from the DNA itself. Of more than 150,000 clones listed, around nine tenths are singletons. Losses at the gene ends were 2 bases for V and 0 bases for J; bases not matched to a gene: 6. Looked up from germline, CDR1 is GTSNPN and CDR2 is SVGIG (reference sequence). The CDR3 contains 16 residues. These data originate in a study of blood T cell repertoires in COVID-19.

The chain has TRBV30 and TRBJ2-1; 8 bases agree with TRBD1. The sequencing input was peripheral blood. The TCR sequence derives from a man aged 40-55 years with active or convalescent COVID-19. The CDR3 here is CAWSRTGSGSYNEQFF. The CDR3 nucleotides read TGTGCCTGGAGTCGGACAGGGTCGGGCTCCTACAATGAGCAGTTCTTC.